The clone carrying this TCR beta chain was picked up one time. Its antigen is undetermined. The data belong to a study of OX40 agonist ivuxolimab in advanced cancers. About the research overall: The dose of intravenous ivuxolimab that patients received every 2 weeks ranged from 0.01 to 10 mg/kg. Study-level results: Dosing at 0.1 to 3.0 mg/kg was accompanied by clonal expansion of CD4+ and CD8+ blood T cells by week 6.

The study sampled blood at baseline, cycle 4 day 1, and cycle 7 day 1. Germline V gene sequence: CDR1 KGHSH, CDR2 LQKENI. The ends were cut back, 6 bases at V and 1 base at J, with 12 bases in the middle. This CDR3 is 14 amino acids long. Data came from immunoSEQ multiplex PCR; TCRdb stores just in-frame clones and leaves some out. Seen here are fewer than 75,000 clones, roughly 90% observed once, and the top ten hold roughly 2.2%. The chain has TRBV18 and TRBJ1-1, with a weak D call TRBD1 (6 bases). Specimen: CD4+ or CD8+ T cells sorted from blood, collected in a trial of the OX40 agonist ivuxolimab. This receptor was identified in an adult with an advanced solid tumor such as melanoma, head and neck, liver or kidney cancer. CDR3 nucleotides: TGTGCCAGCTCGTCGGACAGCTCGAACACTGAAGCTTTCTTT. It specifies CASSSDSSNTEAFF. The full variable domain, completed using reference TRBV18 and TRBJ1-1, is NAGVMQNPRHLVRRRGQEARLRCSPMKGHSHVYWYRQLPEEGLKFMVYLQKENIIDESGMPKERFSAEFPKEGPSILRIQQVVRGDSAAYFCASSSDSSNTEAFFGQGTRLTVV.